Below are 17 T cell receptor beta chains sequenced from a single sample in a study of T cell responses to AZD1222 COVID-19 vaccine. Libraries were prepared by immunoSEQ multiplex PCR; TCRdb keeps only in-frame clonotypes and omits some of them. The table shows some 150,000 clones, with 90% occurring only once. The source material was peripheral blood, sampled on day 0 of AZD1222 vaccination. These receptor sequences come from an adult in good health.

The gene calls are TRBV5-1 and TRBJ2-5; weak D call: TRBD1 (6 bases). The CDR3 runs 13 residues. Germline CDR1 is SGHRS and CDR2 is YFSETQ. Trimming took 5 bases from V and 4 from J, leaving 12 bases between them. The CDR3 sequence is CASRGALAETQYF. In nucleotides, the CDR3 is TGCGCCAGCAGGGGGGCCCTCGCAGAGACCCAGTACTTC.

This chain uses TRBV3-1 (or the pseudogene TRBV3-2) with TRBJ2-1; 10 bases align to TRBD2. The CDR3 has 15 amino acids. Germline lookup yields CDR1 LGHDT and CDR2 YNNKEL (reference sequence). V shed 4 bases, J shed 8 bases, and the junction held 8 bases outside the gene matches. The CDR3 sequence: CASSRLSGGRDEQFF. In DNA, the CDR3 is TGTGCCAGCAGCCGCCTTAGCGGGGGGAGAGATGAGCAGTTCTTC.

This sequence joins TRBV18 and TRBJ2-4; D not resolved. The CDR3 sequence is 11 residues long. The V and J ends lost 6 bases and 4 bases respectively, with 4 bases between them. CDR1 is KGHSH, CDR2 LQKENI, per germline. This chain's CDR3 is CASSPKNIQYF. CDR3 in DNA: TGTGCCAGCTCCCCAAAAAACATTCAGTACTTC.

The gene calls are TRBV7-2 and TRBJ2-3, with 9 positions matching TRBD2. J gave up 8 bases and V 5 bases, and 11 bases lay outside the gene matches. CDR1 SGHTA and CDR2 FQGNSA come from the germline V gene. The CDR3 is 15 amino acids. The CDR3 sequence is CASSPGLAGAGTQYF. In DNA form, the CDR3 reads TGTGCCAGCAGCCCGGGACTAGCAGGAGCAGGTACGCAGTATTTT.

The CDR3 DNA reads TGTGCCAGCAGTTATCGGACAGGGAGCTACGAGCAGTACTTC. Residues: CASSYRTGSYEQYF. V and J are TRBV27 and TRBJ2-7, with 8 bases aligning to TRBD1. The V and J ends lost 4 bases and 3 bases, in that order; junction bases with no gene match: 5. This CDR3 contains 14 residues. Per germline, CDR1 MNHEY and CDR2 SMNVEV (reference sequence).

The V and J genes are TRBV30 and TRBJ1-2; D remains unclear. V was clipped by 1 base and J by 5 bases, with 8 bases between them. The CDR3 covers 12 residues. Per the germline V gene, CDR1 is GTSNPN and CDR2 is SVGIG (reference sequence). The CDR3, as DNA: TGTGCCTGGAGTGGGACGGGGTATGGCTACACCTTC. This gives the protein CAWSGTGYGYTF.

The chain has TRBV5-1 and TRBJ2-1, with D perhaps TRBD1 or TRBD2 (5 bases each). Germline V CDR1 and CDR2: SGHRS, YFSETQ. There are 14 residues in the CDR3. V lost 1 base and J 5 bases, leaving 10 bases between the germline ends. The DNA for the CDR3 is TGCGCCAGCAGCTTGTTTTTGGGGGACAATGAGCAGTTCTTC. This gives the protein CASSLFLGDNEQFF.

This sequence joins TRBV30 and TRBJ2-5; 7 bases map to TRBD2. This CDR3 has 13 residues. V shed 3 bases, J shed 5 bases, and the junction held 6 bases outside the gene matches. Germline V gives CDR1 GTSNPN, CDR2 SVGIG (reference sequence). This chain's CDR3 is CAWSNRGGETQYF. DNA of the CDR3: TGTGCCTGGAGCAACCGGGGAGGGGAGACCCAGTACTTC.

The J gene is TRBJ1-5, the V gene TRBV19; TRBD1 matches 8 bases. The germline CDR1 and CDR2 sequences are LNHDA and SQIVND (reference sequence). J gave up 2 bases and V 4 bases, and 4 bases lay outside the gene matches. The CDR3 spans 15 residues. CDR3: CASSTDREGNQPQHF. The CDR3 DNA reads TGTGCCAGTAGTACGGACAGGGAGGGCAATCAGCCCCAGCATTTT.

This rearrangement joins TRBV5-1 to TRBJ2-1; D is perhaps TRBD2 (6 bases). CDR1 is SGHRS and CDR2 is YFSETQ in the germline V gene. V dropped 0 bases and J dropped 9 bases, with 19 bases sitting between them. The CDR3 sequence is 16 residues long. In nucleotides, the CDR3 is TGCGCCAGCAGCTTGGAAGGGCGGACGGGAGAACGTGAGCAGTTCTTC. It is translated as CASSLEGRTGEREQFF.

The rearrangement uses TRBV14 and TRBJ1-5; no reliable D call. The CDR3 contains 12 residues. With 2 bases removed from V and 9 bases from J, the gap between germline ends came to 8 bases. The germline gives CDR1 SGHDN, CDR2 FVKESK. In DNA, the CDR3 is TGTGCCAGCAGCCAACCGGGTCTGCCCCAGCATTTT. It translates to CASSQPGLPQHF.

The chain recombines TRBV11-3 with TRBJ2-7; D gene uncertain. The CDR3 runs to 16 residues. V lost 1 base and J 3 bases, leaving 16 bases between the germline ends. Germline V gives CDR1 SGHNT, CDR2 YENEEA. The CDR3 spells CASSLASSPGDYEQYF. The DNA of the CDR3 is TGTGCCAGCAGCTTAGCGTCCTCGCCCGGCGACTACGAGCAGTACTTC. Drawing the rest from reference TRBV11-3 and TRBJ2-7, the complete variable domain is EAGVVQSPRYKIIEKKQPVAFWCNPISGHNTLYWYLQNLGQGPELLIRYENEEAVDDSQLPKDRFSAERLKGVDSTLKIQPAELGDSAVYLCASSLASSPGDYEQYFGPGTRLTVT.

The CDR3 loop reads CASSLDSGGANYGYTF. The DNA of the CDR3 is TGTGCCAGCAGCTTAGATTCAGGGGGCGCTAACTATGGCTACACCTTC. This chain connects TRBV11-3 to TRBJ1-2, with 8 bases aligning to TRBD1. The CDR3 has 16 amino acids. Per the germline V gene, CDR1 is SGHNT and CDR2 is YENEEA. Trimming removed 0 bases from V and 0 bases from J; junction bases left unmatched: 3.

The chain joins TRBV5-5 to TRBJ1-3; D ambiguous. From germline, CDR1 is SGHKS and CDR2 YYEKEE (reference sequence). Trimming took 6 bases from V and 4 from J, leaving 5 bases between them. This CDR3 is 11 amino acids long. Written as DNA, the CDR3 is TGTGCCAGCATTTCCGGAAACACCATATATTTT. Encoded protein: CASISGNTIYF.

The V gene is TRBV30, the J gene TRBJ2-7, with a possible D match to TRBD1 (6 bases). This CDR3 has 18 residues. V was clipped by 5 bases and J by 3 bases, with 29 bases between them. Germline V CDR1 and CDR2: GTSNPN, SVGIG (reference sequence). DNA of the CDR3: TGTGCCTGGGGCGAATCCGGAAGATGGGGGACAAACCGCTACGAGCAGTACTTC. This gives the protein CAWGESGRWGTNRYEQYF.

The V call is TRBV5-1, the J call TRBJ2-1; D not certain. CDR1 and CDR2 (germline): SGHRS, YFSETQ. The CDR3 is made up of 14 amino acids. Trimming stripped 4 bases from V and 12 bases from J, with 20 bases between. Here the CDR3 DNA reads TGCGCCAGCAGCCTCGGGTCGTACGATGGCGGGCAGTTCTTC. The encoded protein is CASSLGSYDGGQFF.

J is TRBJ1-6 and V is TRBV13, with no clear D. Germline V lookup: CDR1 PRHDT, CDR2 FYEKMQ (reference sequence). Trimming removed 1 base from V and 7 bases from J, with 14 bases in between. This CDR3 comprises 16 residues. CDR3 coding DNA: TGTGCCAGCAGCTTAGAGTCCGGGGAATGGAATTCACCCCTCCACTTT. Translated: CASSLESGEWNSPLHF.